This T cell receptor (beta chain) was sequenced during a study of blood T cell repertoires in COVID-19. The CDR3 totals 14 residues. Trimming took off 6 bases at V and 1 base at J, with 13 bases between the two ends. Germline V gene lookup returns CDR1 MNHEY and CDR2 SMNVEV (reference sequence). Generated by immunoSEQ multiplex PCR, the TCRdb table keeps only in-frame clones and is missing some. The sample holds around 50,000 clones, about three quarters seen once. This clone turned up a few times. This TCR came from a human donor with active or convalescent COVID-19. The donor label of this sample is uncertain. Sequenced: peripheral blood. This chain links TRBV27 with TRBJ2-7; weak D call: TRBD1 (5 bases). The CDR3 is CASSPRTLSYEQYF. The DNA for the CDR3 is TGTGCCAGCAGCCCCCGGACACTTTCCTACGAGCAGTACTTC.